The 20 T cell receptor beta chains below come from one sample, sequenced in a study of T cell clonotyping in hematopoietic cell transplantation. Some clones are missing from TCRdb's copy, which holds only in-frame ones; the method was immunoSEQ multiplex PCR. Among 15,000 to 20,000 clones listed, about 83% were seen once. The starting material was PBMCs, obtained 100 days after allogeneic stem cell transplant. The receptors stem from a male patient between 55 and 70 years old who had an allogeneic stem cell transplant from a related donor, so the T cells may come from the graft donor. Some clones in this sample may be carry-over from other donors' samples.

V gene TRBV25-1 combines with J gene TRBJ2-1; D is ambiguous. This CDR3 has 13 amino acids. V was clipped by 4 bases and J by 9 bases, with 13 bases between them. Germline assignment: CDR1 MGHDK and CDR2 SYGVNS. In DNA, the CDR3 is TGTGCCAGCAGTGGTGTGTCGGAGTCTGAGCAGTTCTTC. Protein sequence: CASSGVSESEQFF. The full variable domain, rest sourced from reference TRBV25-1 and TRBJ2-1, is EADIYQTPRYLVIGTGKKITLECSQTMGHDKMYWYQQDPGMELHLIHYSYGVNSTEKGDLSSESTVSRIRTEHFPLTLESARPSHTSQYLCASSGVSESEQFFGPGTRLTVL.

The chain couples TRBV7-9 to TRBJ1-5; D not certain. With 1 base removed from V and 0 bases from J, the gap between germline ends came to 7 bases. The CDR3 is made up of 15 amino acids. Germline CDR1 SEHNR, CDR2 FQNEAQ (reference sequence). In nucleotides, the CDR3 is TGTGCCAGCAGCTTAGAAGGGATTAGCAATCAGCCCCAGCATTTT. Translation gives CASSLEGISNQPQHF.

This chain links TRBV19 with TRBJ1-5; D unresolved. The CDR3 loop spans 14 amino acids. CDR1 and CDR2 (germline): LNHDA, SQIVND (reference sequence). V was cut by 5 bases and J by 2 bases, with 10 bases left in between. The CDR3: CASSLVPGNQPQHF. The DNA of the CDR3 is TGTGCCAGTAGTTTAGTCCCGGGCAATCAGCCCCAGCATTTT.

DNA of the CDR3: TGTGCCAGCGGACAGGGGAGGGACAGCTCCTATAATTCACCCCTCCACTTT. It is translated as CASGQGRDSSYNSPLHF. V and J are TRBV9 and TRBJ1-6; 9 bases are a match to TRBD1. V trimming: 7 bases; J trimming: 0 bases; junction bases outside the gene matches: 8. CDR3 size: 17 residues. Germline V gene data show CDR1 as SGDLS and CDR2 as YYNGEE.

This clone counts as medium-sized. The chain has TRBV7-9 and TRBJ2-7; 7 nucleotides match TRBD1. J was trimmed by 4 bases and V by 5 bases; bases with no gene match: 5. CDR1 and CDR2 from the germline V gene are SEHNR and FQNEAQ (reference sequence). CDR3 length equals 13 residues. The CDR3 here is CASSGQVNYEQYF. The CDR3 bases are TGTGCCAGCAGCGGACAGGTGAATTACGAGCAGTACTTC.

This clone was seen only once. V and J are TRBV11-2 and TRBJ1-1, with D possibly being TRBD1 (6 bases). Per germline, CDR1 SGHAT and CDR2 FQNNGV. The CDR3 contains 13 residues. The V gene lost 0 bases and the J gene lost 9 bases, with 11 bases spanning the gap. The CDR3 loop reads CASSLDLTGKAFF. The CDR3 DNA follows: TGTGCCAGCAGCTTAGATCTAACAGGGAAAGCTTTCTTT.

This clone was counted a single time. In nucleotides, the CDR3 is TGCGCCAGCACCTTAACGGCGGGGAATGAGCAGTTCTTC. Translated, it gives CASTLTAGNEQFF. The rearrangement uses TRBV5-1 and TRBJ2-1, with D perhaps TRBD2 (6 bases). Germline values: CDR1 SGHRS, CDR2 YFSETQ. V was pared by 6 bases and J by 7 bases, with 14 bases between. This CDR3 is 13 amino acids long.

This clone was seen more than once but under ten times. This CDR3 reads CASSELAGATGTGELFF. In DNA, the CDR3 is TGCGCCAGCAGCGAACTAGCGGGGGCCACGGGGACCGGGGAGCTGTTTTTT. The gene calls are TRBV5-1 and TRBJ2-2; TRBD2 agrees at 11 bases. CDR1 is SGHRS, CDR2 YFSETQ, per germline. J was trimmed by 5 bases and V by 4 bases; bases with no gene match: 10. CDR3 length: 17 amino acids. Variable domain in full (rest from reference TRBV5-1 and TRBJ2-2): KAGVTQTPRYLIKTRGQQVTLSCSPISGHRSVSWYQQTPGQGLQFLFEYFSETQRNKGNFPGRFSGRQFSNSRSEMNVSTLELGDSALYLCASSELAGATGTGELFFGEGSRLTVL.

This chain links TRBV7-8 with TRBJ2-7; 11 bases map to TRBD1. The germline V gene encodes CDR1 SGHVS and CDR2 FQNEAQ. V lost 7 bases, J lost 6 bases, and 14 bases stayed unmatched. There are 16 residues in the CDR3. This chain's CDR3 is CASTPGGQGAFFEQYF. In nucleotides, the CDR3 is TGTGCCAGCACCCCAGGTGGACAGGGGGCTTTTTTCGAGCAGTACTTC.

The chain recombines TRBV19 with TRBJ1-6, with D maybe TRBD1 (6 bases). This CDR3 has 14 residues. Germline V gene data show CDR1 as LNHDA and CDR2 as SQIVND (reference sequence). The V end lost 5 bases, the J end lost 7 bases, and 12 bases lay between the germline ends. The CDR3, as DNA: TGTGCCAGTAGTCTCCAGGGGTCAAATTCACCCCTCCACTTT. This sequence encodes CASSLQGSNSPLHF.

CDR3 in amino acids: CASSQEYWTPNQPQHF. CDR3 nucleotides: TGCGCCAGCAGCCAAGAGTACTGGACACCTAATCAGCCCCAGCATTTT. This chain uses TRBV4-3 with TRBJ1-5, with D perhaps TRBD1 (5 bases). The CDR3 sequence is 16 residues long. Trimming cost V 0 bases and J 4 bases, with 13 bases left between them. Germline V gives CDR1 LGHNA, CDR2 YSLEER.

This clone has just one count. The chain employs TRBV23-1 and TRBJ2-7, with D unresolved. TRBV23-1 is placed among ORFs of uncertain function. Trimming took 7 bases from V and 7 from J, leaving 11 bases between them. The CDR3 contains 11 residues. The CDR3 region has the DNA TGCGCCAGCATCGTCACTTGGGAGCAGTACTTC. Amino acid sequence: CASIVTWEQYF.

This clone was seen just once. This rearrangement joins TRBV10-3 to TRBJ1-2; weak D call: TRBD1 (6 bases). The V gene lost 6 bases and the J gene lost 7 bases, with 9 bases spanning the gap. Germline V CDR1 and CDR2: ENHRY, SYGVKD. The CDR3 spans 11 residues. This CDR3 reads CAIRGAAGYTF. The CDR3 coding sequence is TGTGCCATCAGGGGGGCAGCTGGCTACACCTTC.

The V call is TRBV5-1, the J call TRBJ2-2, with TRBD1 identical over 7 bases. This CDR3 is 15 amino acids long. J lost 6 bases, V lost 4 bases, and 9 bases had no gene match. Germline CDR1 reads SGHRS; CDR2 reads YFSETQ. CDR3 in amino acids: CASSQMRGPSGELFF. The CDR3 coding sequence is TGCGCCAGCAGCCAAATGAGGGGGCCCTCCGGGGAGCTGTTTTTT.

The rearrangement uses TRBV6-1 and TRBJ2-7; 7 bases agree with TRBD1. CDR3 length: 13 amino acids. Trimming took 7 bases from V and 4 from J; bases not matched to a gene: 7. CDR1 is MNHNS, CDR2 SASEGT, per germline. The CDR3 spells CASKFDREYEQYF. Here the CDR3 DNA reads TGTGCCAGCAAGTTTGACAGGGAGTACGAGCAGTACTTC.

The chain links TRBV19 to TRBJ2-7, with TRBD1 identical over 9 bases. Trimming removed 6 bases from V and 2 bases from J; junction bases left unmatched: 8. CDR3 length equals 15 residues. In germline, CDR1 is LNHDA, CDR2 SQIVND (reference sequence). The CDR3, as DNA: TGTGCCAGTAGCACCGGGACAGGGCTCCCCTACGAGCAGTACTTC. Encoded protein: CASSTGTGLPYEQYF.

In DNA, the CDR3 is TGCAGCGCCACTGGCACTGGGACCACTGAAGCTTTCTTT. Residues: CSATGTGTTEAFF. V is TRBV29-1 and J is TRBJ1-1; tentative D call: TRBD1 (5 bases). V was shortened by 7 bases and J by 4 bases, with 16 bases between the two germline ends. This CDR3 has 13 residues. CDR1 and CDR2 (germline): SQVTM, ANQGSEA.

This chain connects TRBV19 to TRBJ2-2; TRBD2 is a possible D gene (7 bases). Per the germline V gene, CDR1 is LNHDA and CDR2 is SQIVND (reference sequence). The CDR3 consists of 16 residues. The V gene lost 7 bases and the J gene lost 3 bases, with 18 bases spanning the gap. CDR3 sequence: CASTDRRGAYTGELFF. DNA for the CDR3: TGTGCCAGTACCGATCGTCGGGGGGCATACACCGGGGAGCTGTTTTTT.

CDR3 DNA: TGTGCCAGCAGTGGGGGGACAGGGTTCGGCTACACCTTC. It is translated as CASSGGTGFGYTF. The rearrangement joins TRBV25-1 to TRBJ1-2; 9 nucleotides align to TRBD1. The CDR3 covers 13 residues. J gave up 8 bases and V 4 bases, and 5 bases lay outside the gene matches. CDR1 is MGHDK, CDR2 SYGVNS, per germline.

The V gene is TRBV6-1, the J gene TRBJ2-2; 10 bases are a match to TRBD1. The CDR3 is 18 residues long. Unmatched junction bases numbered 12, after V lost 2 bases and J lost 6 bases. In germline, CDR1 is MNHNS, CDR2 SASEGT. The CDR3 here is CASSELDRGGLIPGELFF. In DNA form, the CDR3 reads TGTGCCAGCAGTGAATTGGACAGGGGGGGTTTAATTCCCGGGGAGCTGTTTTTT.